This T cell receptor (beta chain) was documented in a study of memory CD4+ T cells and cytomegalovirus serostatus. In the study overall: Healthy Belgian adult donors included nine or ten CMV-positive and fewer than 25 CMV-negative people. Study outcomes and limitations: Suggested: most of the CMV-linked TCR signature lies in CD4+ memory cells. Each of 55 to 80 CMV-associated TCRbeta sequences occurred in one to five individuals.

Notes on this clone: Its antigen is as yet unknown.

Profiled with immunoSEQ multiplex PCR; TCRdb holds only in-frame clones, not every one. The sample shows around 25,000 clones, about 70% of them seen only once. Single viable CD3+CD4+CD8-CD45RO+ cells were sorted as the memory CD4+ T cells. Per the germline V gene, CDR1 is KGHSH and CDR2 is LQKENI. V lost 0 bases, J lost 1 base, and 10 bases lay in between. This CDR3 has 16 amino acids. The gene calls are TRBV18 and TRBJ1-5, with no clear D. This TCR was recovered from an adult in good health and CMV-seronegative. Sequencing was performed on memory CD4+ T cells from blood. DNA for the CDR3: TGTGCCAGCTCACCACCCGTGGACCGAAGCAATCAGCCCCAGCATTTT. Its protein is CASSPPVDRSNQPQHF.